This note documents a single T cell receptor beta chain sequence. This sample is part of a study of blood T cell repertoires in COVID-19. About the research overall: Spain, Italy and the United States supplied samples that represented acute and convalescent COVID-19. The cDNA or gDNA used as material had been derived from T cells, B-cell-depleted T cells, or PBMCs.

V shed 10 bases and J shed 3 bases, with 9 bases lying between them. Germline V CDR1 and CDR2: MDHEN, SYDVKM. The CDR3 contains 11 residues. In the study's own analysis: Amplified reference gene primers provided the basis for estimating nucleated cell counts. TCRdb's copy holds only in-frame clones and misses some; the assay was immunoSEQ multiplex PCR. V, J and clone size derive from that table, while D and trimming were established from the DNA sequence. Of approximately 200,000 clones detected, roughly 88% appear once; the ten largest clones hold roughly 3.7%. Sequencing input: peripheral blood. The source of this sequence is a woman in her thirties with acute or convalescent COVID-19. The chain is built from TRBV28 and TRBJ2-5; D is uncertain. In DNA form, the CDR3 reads TGTGCCACCTCCCGGGAAGAGACCCAGTACTTC. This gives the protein CATSREETQYF.